This record looks at one TCR beta chain sequence and its context. Its antigen is still unknown. Researchers amplified the TCR beta CDR3 regions from RNA transcripts. Using the HTBI primer set, a first-round RT-PCR was run on the TCR CDR3. MiXCR, run by TCRdb on the multiplex PCR reads, gives a single entry per CDR3 protein. The data hold 750,000 to 950,000 distinct CDR3 sequences, with roughly 40% observed a single time. Patients aged 18 to 65 had newly diagnosed hyperthyroidism that had lasted under 2 months. The entry originates in a study of T cells in Graves' hyperthyroidism and ophthalmopathy. Study-wide results and limits: Most clonotypes expanded in thyroid above 0.001 were likewise present in blood.

The V gene's germline CDR1 is LNHDA and CDR2 SQIVND (reference sequence). The CDR3 is made up of 15 amino acids. V gave up 7 bases and J gave up 1 base; unmatched junction bases: 5. Sequenced material: blood. V usage is TRBV19 and J usage is TRBJ2-2, with 8 positions matching TRBD1. The sequence was collected from a man younger than 35 with Graves' hyperthyroidism. This CDR3 reads CASTRDRKNTGELFF. The CDR3 DNA follows: TGTGCCAGTACCAGGGACAGGAAGAACACCGGGGAGCTGTTTTTT. The full variable domain, completed using reference TRBV19 and TRBJ2-2, is DGGITQSPKYLFRKEGQNVTLSCEQNLNHDAMYWYRQDPGQGLRLIYYSQIVNDFQKGDIAEGYSVSREKKESFPLTVTSAQKNPTAFYLCASTRDRKNTGELFFGEGSRLTVL.